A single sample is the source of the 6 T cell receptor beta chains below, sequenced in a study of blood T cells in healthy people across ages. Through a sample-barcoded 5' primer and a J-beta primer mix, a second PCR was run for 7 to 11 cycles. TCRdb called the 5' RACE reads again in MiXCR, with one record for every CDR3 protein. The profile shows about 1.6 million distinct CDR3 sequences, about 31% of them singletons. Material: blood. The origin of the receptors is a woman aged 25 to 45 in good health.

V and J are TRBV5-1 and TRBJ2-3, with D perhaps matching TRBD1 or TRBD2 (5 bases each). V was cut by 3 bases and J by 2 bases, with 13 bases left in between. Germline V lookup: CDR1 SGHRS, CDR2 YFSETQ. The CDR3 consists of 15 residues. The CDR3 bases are TGCGCCAGCAGCTCCGGGACCAGAAACACAGATACGCAGTATTTT. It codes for CASSSGTRNTDTQYF.

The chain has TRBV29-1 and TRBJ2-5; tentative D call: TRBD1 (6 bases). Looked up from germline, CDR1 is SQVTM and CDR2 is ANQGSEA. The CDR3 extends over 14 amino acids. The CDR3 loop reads CNVRDTFPQETQYF. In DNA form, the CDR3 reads TGCAACGTCCGGGACACCTTTCCCCAAGAGACCCAGTACTTC.

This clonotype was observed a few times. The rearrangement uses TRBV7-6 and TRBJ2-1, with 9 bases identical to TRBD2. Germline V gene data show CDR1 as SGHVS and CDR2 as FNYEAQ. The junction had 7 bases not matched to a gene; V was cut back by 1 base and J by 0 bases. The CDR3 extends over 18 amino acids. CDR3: CASSLVVPSGISYNEQFF. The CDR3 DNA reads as TGTGCCAGCAGCTTAGTCGTTCCTAGCGGGATCTCCTACAATGAGCAGTTCTTC.

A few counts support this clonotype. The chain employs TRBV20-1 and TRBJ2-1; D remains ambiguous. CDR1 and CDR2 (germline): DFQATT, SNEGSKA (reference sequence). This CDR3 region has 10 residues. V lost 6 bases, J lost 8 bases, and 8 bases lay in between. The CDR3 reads CSAVVDEQFF. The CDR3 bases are TGCAGTGCCGTAGTAGATGAGCAGTTCTTC.

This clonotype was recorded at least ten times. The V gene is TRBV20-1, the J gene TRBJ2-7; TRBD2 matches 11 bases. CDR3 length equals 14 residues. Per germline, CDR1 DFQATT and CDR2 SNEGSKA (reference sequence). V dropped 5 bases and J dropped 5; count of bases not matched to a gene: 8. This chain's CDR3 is CSAVPLAGVHEQYF. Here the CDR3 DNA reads TGCAGTGCTGTTCCACTAGCGGGAGTTCACGAGCAGTACTTC.

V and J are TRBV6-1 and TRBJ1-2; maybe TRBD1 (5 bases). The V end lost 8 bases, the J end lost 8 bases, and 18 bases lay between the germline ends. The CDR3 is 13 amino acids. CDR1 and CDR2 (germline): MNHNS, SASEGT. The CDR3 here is CASAPVGGSGYTF. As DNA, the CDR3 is TGTGCCAGCGCCCCAGTGGGGGGGTCGGGCTACACCTTC.